A few counts support the clone carrying this TCR beta chain. Its specificity is unknown. Healthy Caucasian donors formed the entire cohort. TCRdb reprocessed the 5' RACE reads via MiXCR and lists one record per CDR3 protein. The sample holds under 250,000 distinct CDR3 sequences, roughly 10% seen once. This sample was taken from a study of identical twins. Whole-study findings and limits: A lower insertion count was a feature of abundant cord blood beta clonotypes, with no such feature in memory repertoires. Monozygotic twin pairs showed more out-of-frame TCR alpha sharing than models estimated. Zero-insertion analyses could be partly confounded by invariant MAIT and iNKT cells.

Germline V CDR1 and CDR2: SGHRS, YFSETQ. Trimming at V came to 0 bases and at J to 7 bases, leaving 1 base not matched to a gene. CDR3 size: 15 residues. This rearrangement joins TRBV5-1 to TRBJ2-1; 13 bases match TRBD2. Material for sequencing was memory (CD45RO+) T cells sorted from blood. This clonotype originated in a woman aged 18 to 35 in good health. The CDR3 region has the DNA TGCGCCAGCAGCTTGGTGACTAGCGGGGGGAATGAGCAGTTCTTC. Protein: CASSLVTSGGNEQFF.